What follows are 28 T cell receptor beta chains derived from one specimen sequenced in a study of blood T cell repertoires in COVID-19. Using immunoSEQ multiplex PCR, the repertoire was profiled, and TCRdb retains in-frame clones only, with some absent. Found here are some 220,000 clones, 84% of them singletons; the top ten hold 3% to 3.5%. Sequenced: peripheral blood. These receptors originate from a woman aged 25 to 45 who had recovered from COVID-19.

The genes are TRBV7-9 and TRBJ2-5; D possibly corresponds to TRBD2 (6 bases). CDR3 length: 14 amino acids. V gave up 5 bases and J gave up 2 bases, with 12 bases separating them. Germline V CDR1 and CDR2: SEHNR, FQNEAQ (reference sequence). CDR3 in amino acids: CASSPPGLQETQYF. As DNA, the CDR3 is TGTGCCAGCAGCCCGCCGGGACTTCAAGAGACCCAGTACTTC.

Written as DNA, the CDR3 is TGTGCCATAGGAGGGGTGGTGAGCACCGGGGAGCTGTTTTTT. Protein: CAIGGVVSTGELFF. The chain combines TRBV28 with TRBJ2-2; D may be TRBD2 (6 bases). The V end was cut by 10 bases, the J end by 4 bases, with 16 bases between. The CDR3 loop spans 14 amino acids. CDR1 and CDR2 (germline): MDHEN, SYDVKM.

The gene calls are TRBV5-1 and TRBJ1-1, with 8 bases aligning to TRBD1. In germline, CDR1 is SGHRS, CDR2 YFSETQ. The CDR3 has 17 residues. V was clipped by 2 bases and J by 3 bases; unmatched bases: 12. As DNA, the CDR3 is TGCGCCAGCAGCTTCGGGCTGAGCAGGGGGCTGGACACTGAAGCTTTCTTT. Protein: CASSFGLSRGLDTEAFF.

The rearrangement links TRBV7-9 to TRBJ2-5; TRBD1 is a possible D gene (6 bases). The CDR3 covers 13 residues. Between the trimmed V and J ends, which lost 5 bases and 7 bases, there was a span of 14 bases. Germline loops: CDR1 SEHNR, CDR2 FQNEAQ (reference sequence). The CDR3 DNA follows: TGTGCCAGCAGCCCCACAGGGTCCGGGACCCAGTACTTC. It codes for CASSPTGSGTQYF.

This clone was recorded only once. The DNA of the CDR3 is TGTGCCATCAGTGAGTCCACAGCTAAAGAGACCCAGTACTTC. It translates to CAISESTAKETQYF. J is TRBJ2-5 and V is TRBV10-3; unclear D gene. V was trimmed by 0 bases and J by 3 bases, leaving 8 bases between them. Germline V gives CDR1 ENHRY, CDR2 SYGVKD. There are 14 residues in the CDR3.

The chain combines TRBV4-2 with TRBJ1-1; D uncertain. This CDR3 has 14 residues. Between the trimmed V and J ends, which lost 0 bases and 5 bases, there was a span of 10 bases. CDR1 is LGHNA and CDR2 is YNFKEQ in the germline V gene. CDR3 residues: CASSQDLGGTEAFF. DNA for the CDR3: TGTGCCAGCAGCCAAGATCTGGGAGGGACTGAAGCTTTCTTT.

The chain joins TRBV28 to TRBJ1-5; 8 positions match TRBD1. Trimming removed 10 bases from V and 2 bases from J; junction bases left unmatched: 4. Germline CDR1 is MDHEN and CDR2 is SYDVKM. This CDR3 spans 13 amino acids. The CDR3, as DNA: TGTGCCATCAGGGGGCCTCGCAATCAGCCCCAGCATTTT. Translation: CAIRGPRNQPQHF.

This CDR3 is CASSYTLLTDSYGYTF. In DNA form, the CDR3 reads TGTGCCAGCAGTTACACATTACTAACGGACAGCTATGGCTACACCTTC. The chain couples TRBV6-5 to TRBJ1-2, with a tentative D call TRBD1 (6 bases). V was pared by 2 bases and J by 4 bases, with 17 bases between. The CDR3 extends over 16 amino acids. Looked up from germline, CDR1 is MNHEY and CDR2 is SVGAGI.

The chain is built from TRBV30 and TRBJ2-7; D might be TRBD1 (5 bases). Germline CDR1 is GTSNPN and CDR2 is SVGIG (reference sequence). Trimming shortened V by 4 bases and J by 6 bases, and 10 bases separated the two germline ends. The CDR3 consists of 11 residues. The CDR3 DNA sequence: TGTGCCTGGACCAGGGTTTTCGAGCAGTACTTC. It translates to CAWTRVFEQYF.

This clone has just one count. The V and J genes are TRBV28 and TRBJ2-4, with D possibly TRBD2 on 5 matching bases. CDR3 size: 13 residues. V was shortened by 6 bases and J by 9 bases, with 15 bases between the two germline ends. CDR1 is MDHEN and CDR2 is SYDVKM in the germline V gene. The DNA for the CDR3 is TGTGCCAGCAGCGTACTAGGCCCGAGCATTCAGTACTTC. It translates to CASSVLGPSIQYF. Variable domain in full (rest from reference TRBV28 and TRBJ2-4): DVKVTQSSRYLVKRTGEKVFLECVQDMDHENMFWYRQDPGLGLRLIYFSYDVKMKEKGDIPEGYSVSREKKERFSLILESASTNQTSMYLCASSVLGPSIQYFGAGTRLSVL.

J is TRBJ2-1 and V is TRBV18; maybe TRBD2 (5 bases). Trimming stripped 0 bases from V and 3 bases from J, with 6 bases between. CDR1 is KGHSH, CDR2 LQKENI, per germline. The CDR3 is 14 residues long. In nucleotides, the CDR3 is TGTGCCAGCTCACCACCTGGGAGCTACAATGAGCAGTTCTTC. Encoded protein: CASSPPGSYNEQFF.

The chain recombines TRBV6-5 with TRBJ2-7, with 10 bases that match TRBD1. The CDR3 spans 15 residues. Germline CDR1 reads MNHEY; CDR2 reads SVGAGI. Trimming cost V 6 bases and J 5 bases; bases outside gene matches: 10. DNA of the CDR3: TGTGCCAGCAGCCCCGGGACAGGGGAACAACACGAGCAGTACTTC. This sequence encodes CASSPGTGEQHEQYF.

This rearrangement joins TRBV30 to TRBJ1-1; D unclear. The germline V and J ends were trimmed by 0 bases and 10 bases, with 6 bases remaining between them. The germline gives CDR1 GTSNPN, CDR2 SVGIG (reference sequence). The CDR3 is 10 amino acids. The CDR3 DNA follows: TGTGCCTGGAGTGTACATGGAGCTTTCTTT. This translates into CAWSVHGAFF.

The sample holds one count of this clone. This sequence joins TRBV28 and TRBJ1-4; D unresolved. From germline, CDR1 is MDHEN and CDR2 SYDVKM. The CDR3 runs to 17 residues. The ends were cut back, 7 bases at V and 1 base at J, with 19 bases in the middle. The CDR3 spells CASNSPVGGGTNEKLFF. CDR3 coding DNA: TGTGCCAGCAACTCACCCGTTGGAGGTGGAACTAATGAAAAACTGTTTTTT.

The CDR3 reads CASSQEGSGSGETQYF. In DNA form, the CDR3 reads TGTGCCAGCAGCCAAGAGGGTAGCGGGAGCGGCGAGACCCAGTACTTC. The chain recombines TRBV4-2 with TRBJ2-5, with 9 bases fitting TRBD2. The CDR3 spans 16 residues. The junction had 7 bases not matched to a gene; V was cut back by 0 bases and J by 5 bases. Germline CDR1 and CDR2: LGHNA and YNFKEQ.

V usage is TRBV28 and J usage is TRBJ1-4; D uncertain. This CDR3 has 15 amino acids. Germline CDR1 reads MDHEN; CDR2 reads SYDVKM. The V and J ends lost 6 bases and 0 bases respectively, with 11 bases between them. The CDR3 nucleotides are TGTGCCAGCAGCATCTACAGAGCAACTAATGAAAAACTGTTTTTT. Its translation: CASSIYRATNEKLFF.

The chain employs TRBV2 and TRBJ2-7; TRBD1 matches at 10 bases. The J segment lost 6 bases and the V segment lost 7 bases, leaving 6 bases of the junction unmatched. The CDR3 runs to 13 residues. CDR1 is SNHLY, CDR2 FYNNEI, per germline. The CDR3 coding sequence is TGTGCCAGCACCCGACAGGGGGCCGGCGAGCAGTACTTC. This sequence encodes CASTRQGAGEQYF.

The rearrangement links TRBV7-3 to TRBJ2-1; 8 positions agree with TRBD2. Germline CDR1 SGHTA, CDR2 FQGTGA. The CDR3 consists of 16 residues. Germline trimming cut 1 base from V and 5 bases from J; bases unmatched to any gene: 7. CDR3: CASSLMLAGLDNEQFF. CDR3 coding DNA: TGTGCCAGCAGCTTAATGTTAGCGGGATTAGACAATGAGCAGTTCTTC.

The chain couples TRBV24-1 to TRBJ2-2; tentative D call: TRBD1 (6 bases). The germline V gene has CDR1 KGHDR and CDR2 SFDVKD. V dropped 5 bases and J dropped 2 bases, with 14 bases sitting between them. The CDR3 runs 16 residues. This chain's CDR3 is CATSGGTGFNTGELFF. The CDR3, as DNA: TGTGCCACCAGTGGGGGCACAGGGTTCAACACCGGGGAGCTGTTTTTT.

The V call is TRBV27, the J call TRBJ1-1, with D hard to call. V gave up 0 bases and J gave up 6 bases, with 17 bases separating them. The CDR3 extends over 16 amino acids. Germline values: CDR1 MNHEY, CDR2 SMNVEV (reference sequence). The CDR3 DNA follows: TGTGCCAGCAGTTTATCGGCGGCGGTCGGGATTGCTGAAGCTTTCTTT. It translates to CASSLSAAVGIAEAFF.

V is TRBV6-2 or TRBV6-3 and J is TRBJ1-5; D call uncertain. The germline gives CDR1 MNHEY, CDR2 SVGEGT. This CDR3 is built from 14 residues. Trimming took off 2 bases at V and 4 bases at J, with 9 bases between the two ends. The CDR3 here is CASSYLEDNQPQHF. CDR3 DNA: TGTGCCAGCAGTTACCTCGAGGATAATCAGCCCCAGCATTTT.

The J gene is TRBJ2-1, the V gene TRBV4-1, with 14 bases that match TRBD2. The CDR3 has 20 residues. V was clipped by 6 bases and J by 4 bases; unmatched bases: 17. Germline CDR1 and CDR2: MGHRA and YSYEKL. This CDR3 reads CASRRGLAGEPAYAYNEQFF. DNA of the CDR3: TGCGCCAGCAGGAGGGGACTAGCGGGAGAGCCAGCTTACGCTTACAATGAGCAGTTCTTC.

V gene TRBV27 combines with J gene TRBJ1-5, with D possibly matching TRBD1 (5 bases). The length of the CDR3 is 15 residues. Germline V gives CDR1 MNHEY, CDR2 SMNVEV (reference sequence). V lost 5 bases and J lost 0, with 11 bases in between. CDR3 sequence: CASSPDSYSNQPQHF. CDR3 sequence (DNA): TGTGCCAGCAGTCCAGACAGCTATAGCAATCAGCCCCAGCATTTT.

CDR3 in DNA: TGTGCCAGCAGTACAGGGGGCGGAAGCAATCAGCCCCAGCATTTT. Its translation is CASSTGGGSNQPQHF. The V gene is TRBV28, the J gene TRBJ1-5; 9 nucleotides agree with TRBD1. With V trimmed by 5 bases and J by 1 base, 3 bases remained unmatched. CDR1 MDHEN and CDR2 SYDVKM come from the germline V gene. The CDR3 is made up of 15 amino acids.

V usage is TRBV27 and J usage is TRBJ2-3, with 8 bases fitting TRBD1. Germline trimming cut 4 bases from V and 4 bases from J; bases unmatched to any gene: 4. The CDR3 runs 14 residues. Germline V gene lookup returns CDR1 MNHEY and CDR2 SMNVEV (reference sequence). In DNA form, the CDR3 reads TGTGCCAGCAGTTCGTGGACAGGGTCAGATACGCAGTATTTT. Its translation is CASSSWTGSDTQYF.

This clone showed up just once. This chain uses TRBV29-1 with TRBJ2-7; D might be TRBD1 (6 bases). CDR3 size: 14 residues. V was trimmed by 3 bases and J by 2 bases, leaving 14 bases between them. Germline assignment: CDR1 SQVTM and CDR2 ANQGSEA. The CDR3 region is CSVEGADRTYEQYF. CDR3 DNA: TGCAGCGTTGAGGGGGCGGACAGAACCTACGAGCAGTACTTC.

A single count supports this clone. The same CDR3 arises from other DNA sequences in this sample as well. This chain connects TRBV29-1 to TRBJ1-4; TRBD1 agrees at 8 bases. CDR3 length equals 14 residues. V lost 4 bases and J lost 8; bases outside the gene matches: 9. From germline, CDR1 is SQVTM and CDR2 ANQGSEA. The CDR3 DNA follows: TGCAGCGTTGTACCCCAGGGGGCAGGGGAAAAACTGTTTTTT. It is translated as CSVVPQGAGEKLFF.

For the CDR3, the DNA is TGCAGCGTTGTCGAAATGAGCTCCTACAATGAGCAGTTCTTC. This sequence encodes CSVVEMSSYNEQFF. The V call is TRBV29-1, the J call TRBJ2-1; no reliable D call. CDR1 is SQVTM, CDR2 ANQGSEA, per germline. The CDR3 has 14 residues. V dropped 4 bases and J dropped 0 bases, with 10 bases sitting between them.